These T cell receptor beta chains were read from a single sample in a study of regulatory T cells in long-lasting Graves disease. One entry per CDR3 protein results from TCRdb running MiXCR on the multiplex PCR reads. The table shows roughly 500,000 distinct CDR3 sequences, with around 12% occurring only once. These data also formed part of another study, on T cells in Graves' hyperthyroidism and ophthalmopathy.

This sample comprised peripheral blood mononuclear cells (PBMCs), obtained at new diagnosis, from a patient treated with antithyroid drugs. The receptors shown here come from a young woman with Graves disease. CDR3s include the opening cysteine and the closing phenylalanine or tryptophan. The order of the fields is D gene, V gene, clone size, J gene, CDR3 protein, CDR3 DNA. A D gene is named only where the DNA matches it firmly. Not all rows give a size; the values are once, few, many and, for expanded clones, a class.

D: NA
V: TRBV7-2
size: NA
J: TRBJ1-2
CDR3: CASSLDRVKYGYTF
DNA: TGTGCCAGCAGCTTAGACCGGGTAAAATATGGCTACACCTTC

D: NA
V: TRBV6-2/TRBV6-3
size: NA
J: TRBJ1-5
CDR3: CASSLAGGYQPQHF
DNA: TGTGCCAGCAGTCTTGCGGGGGGTTATCAGCCCCAGCATTTT

D: TRBD1
V: TRBV28
size: many
J: TRBJ1-2
CDR3: CASSLSGQYYGYTF
DNA: TGTGCCAGCAGTTTGTCGGGACAGTACTATGGCTACACCTTC

D: TRBD2
V: TRBV18
size: NA
J: TRBJ2-4
CDR3: CASSPGTTKNIQYF
DNA: TGTGCCAGCTCACCAGGGACTACCAAAAACATTCAGTACTTC

D: NA
V: TRBV27
size: few
J: TRBJ1-2
CDR3: CASAVTWDRPSYGYTF
DNA: TGTGCCAGCGCCGTTACCTGGGACCGCCCCAGCTATGGCTACACCTTC

D: TRBD1
V: TRBV20-1
size: NA
J: TRBJ1-5
CDR3: CSAAPGQGMKNQPQHF
DNA: TGCAGTGCCGCACCGGGACAGGGGATGAAAAATCAGCCCCAGCATTTT

D: TRBD1
V: TRBV7-8
size: many
J: TRBJ1-6
CDR3: CASSPNWTGNSYNSPLHF
DNA: TGTGCCAGCAGCCCGAATTGGACAGGCAACTCCTATAATTCACCCCTCCACTTT

D: TRBD1
V: TRBV18
size: many
J: TRBJ1-1
CDR3: CASSPTQGESTEAFF
DNA: TGTGCCAGCTCACCAACACAGGGGGAGAGCACTGAAGCTTTCTTT

D: TRBD1
V: TRBV6-1
size: NA
J: TRBJ1-4
CDR3: CATSGQGSEKLFF
DNA: TGTGCCACCTCGGGACAGGGGAGTGAAAAACTGTTTTTT

D: TRBD2
V: TRBV28
size: many
J: TRBJ2-1
CDR3: CASSREGPYNEQFF
DNA: TGTGCCAGCAGCCGGGAGGGCCCCTACAATGAGCAGTTCTTC

D: NA
V: TRBV20-1
size: many
J: TRBJ2-5
CDR3: CSARDLYTGESGETQYF
DNA: TGCAGTGCTAGAGATCTATATACGGGAGAATCAGGAGAGACCCAGTACTTC

D: TRBD2
V: TRBV19
size: few
J: TRBJ2-2
CDR3: CASSILLRGANTGELFF
DNA: TGTGCCAGTAGTATCCTTCTGCGGGGGGCGAACACCGGGGAGCTGTTTTTT

D: TRBD1
V: TRBV2
size: many
J: TRBJ2-3
CDR3: CASRRGQGADTQYF
DNA: TGTGCCAGCAGGAGGGGGCAGGGCGCAGATACGCAGTATTTT

D: NA
V: TRBV7-9
size: NA
J: TRBJ2-3
CDR3: CASRGTLLTDTQYF
DNA: TGTGCCAGCAGGGGCACGCTTTTGACAGATACGCAGTATTTT

D: NA
V: TRBV15
size: NA
J: TRBJ2-2
CDR3: CATSRLAGKSTGELFF
DNA: TGTGCCACCAGCAGACTGGCGGGAAAATCCACCGGGGAGCTGTTTTTT

D: NA
V: TRBV6-1
size: few
J: TRBJ2-1
CDR3: CASSEPGGLSYNEQFF
DNA: TGTGCCAGCAGTGAGCCTGGAGGGCTTTCCTACAATGAGCAGTTCTTC